This T cell receptor (beta chain) appears in the sequencing data of a study of beta chain features in type 1 diabetes. Trimming took 0 bases from V and 0 from J, leaving 9 bases between them. The CDR3 is made up of 16 amino acids. Germline V gene sequence: CDR1 SGHTA, CDR2 FQGNSA. Cell sorting via CD45RO/CCR7/CD25/CD127/CD95/CD27 was performed to obtain CD4+ naive, central memory, regulatory and stem cell-like memory cells. General study points: Type 1 diabetes patients showed a moderate but significant shortening of TCRB CDR3s in all four CD4+ subsets.

In its sample, this clone was seen many times. Its antigen is still unknown. Sequencing targeted expressed TCRB transcripts, as all isolated RNA had been reverse transcribed. Generated by immunoSEQ multiplex PCR, the TCRdb table keeps only in-frame clones and is missing some. Among about 150,000 clones listed, about 13% were seen once. Sequencing input: central memory CD4+ T cells from blood. This TCR derives from a young man with type 1 diabetes. The V call is TRBV7-2, the J call TRBJ2-1; no clear D gene. CDR3 DNA sequence: TGTGCCAGCAGCTTAGCGGCCGGGTTCTCCTACAATGAGCAGTTCTTC. Protein product: CASSLAAGFSYNEQFF.